The clone carrying this TCR beta chain is labeled as medium-sized. Its antigen is unknown. The read halts 3 residues ahead of the CDR3 end, with the missing end drawn from the germline J gene. This entry is derived from a study of T cell clonality in common variable immunodeficiency. Study-level findings and limits: CVID subjects shared fewer TCRbeta clones than healthy controls did. The cause of increased CVID clonality remains unclear without subpopulation sequencing. Fewer deletions and N-nucleotide insertions were reportedly seen in common variable immunodeficiency TCR beta sequences.

TCRdb keeps only in-frame clones here, not all; method: immunoSEQ multiplex PCR. The sample is made up of 30,000 to 40,000 clones, none counted only once. Each donor provided about 5 to 8 ml of heparinized whole blood. V lost 8 bases, J lost 4 bases, and 13 bases lay in between. CDR3 length: 12 residues. From germline, CDR1 is DFQATT and CDR2 SNEGSKA (reference sequence). This TCR was sampled from a person aged 18-70 years in good health. The rearrangement joins TRBV20-1 to TRBJ2-3; D is unclear. Sequencing input: peripheral blood mononuclear cells. The CDR3: CSYLSLPDTQYF. CDR3 bases read: TGCAGTTACCTCTCACTCCCAGATACG.